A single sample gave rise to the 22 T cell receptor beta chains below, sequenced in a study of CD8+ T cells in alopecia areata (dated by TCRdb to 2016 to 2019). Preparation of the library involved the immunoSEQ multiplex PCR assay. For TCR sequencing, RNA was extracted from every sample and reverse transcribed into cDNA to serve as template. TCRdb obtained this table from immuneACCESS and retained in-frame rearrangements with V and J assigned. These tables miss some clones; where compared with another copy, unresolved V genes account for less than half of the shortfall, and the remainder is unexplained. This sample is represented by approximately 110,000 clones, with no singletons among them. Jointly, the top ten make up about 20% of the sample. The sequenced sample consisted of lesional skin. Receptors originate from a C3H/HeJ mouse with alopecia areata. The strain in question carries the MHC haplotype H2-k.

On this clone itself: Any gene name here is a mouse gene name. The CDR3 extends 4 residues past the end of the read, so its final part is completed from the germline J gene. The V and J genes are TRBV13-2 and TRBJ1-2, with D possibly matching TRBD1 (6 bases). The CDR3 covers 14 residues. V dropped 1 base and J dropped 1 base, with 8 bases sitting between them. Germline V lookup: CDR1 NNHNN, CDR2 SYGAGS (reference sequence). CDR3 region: CASGDPDRNSDYTF. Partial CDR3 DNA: TGTGCCAGCGGTGATCCGGACAGAAACTCC.

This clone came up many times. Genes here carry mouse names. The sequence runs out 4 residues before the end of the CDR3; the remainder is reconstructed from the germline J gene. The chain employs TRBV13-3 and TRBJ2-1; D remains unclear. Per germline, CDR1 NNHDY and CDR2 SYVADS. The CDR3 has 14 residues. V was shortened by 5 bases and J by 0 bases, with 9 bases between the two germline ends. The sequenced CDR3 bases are TGTGCCAGCAGGAGACAATATAACTATGCT. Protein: CASRRQYNYA. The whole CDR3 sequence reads CASRRQYNYAEQFF.

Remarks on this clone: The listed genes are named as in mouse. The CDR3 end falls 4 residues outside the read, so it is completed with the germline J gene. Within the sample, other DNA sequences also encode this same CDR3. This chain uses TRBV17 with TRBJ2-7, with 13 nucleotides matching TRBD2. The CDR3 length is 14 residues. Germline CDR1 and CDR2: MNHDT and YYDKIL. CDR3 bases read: TGTGCTAGCAGTCGGACTGGGGGGGCGTAT. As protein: CASSRTGGAY. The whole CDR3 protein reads CASSRTGGAYEQYF.

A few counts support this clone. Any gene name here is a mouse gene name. CDR3 bases read: TGTGCCAGCAGTGATGCTGGGGGGCGTACTAGTGCAGAA. Its protein product is CASSDAGGRTSAE. The full CDR3 reads CASSDAGGRTSAETLYF. The chain has TRBV13-1 and TRBJ2-3, with TRBD2 matching 8 bases. Coverage ceases 4 residues before the CDR3 finishes, and the germline J gene fills in the end. CDR1 and CDR2 (germline): NSHNY, SYGAGN. The ends lost 0 bases at V and 0 bases at J; junction bases unmatched: 6. CDR3 size: 17 residues.

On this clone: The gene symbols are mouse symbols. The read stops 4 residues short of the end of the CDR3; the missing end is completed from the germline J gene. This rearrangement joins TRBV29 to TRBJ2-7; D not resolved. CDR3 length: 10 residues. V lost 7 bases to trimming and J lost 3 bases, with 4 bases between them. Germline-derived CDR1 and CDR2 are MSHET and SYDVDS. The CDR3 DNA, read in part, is TGTGCTAGCAACATCTAT. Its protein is CASNIY. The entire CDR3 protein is CASNIYEQYF.

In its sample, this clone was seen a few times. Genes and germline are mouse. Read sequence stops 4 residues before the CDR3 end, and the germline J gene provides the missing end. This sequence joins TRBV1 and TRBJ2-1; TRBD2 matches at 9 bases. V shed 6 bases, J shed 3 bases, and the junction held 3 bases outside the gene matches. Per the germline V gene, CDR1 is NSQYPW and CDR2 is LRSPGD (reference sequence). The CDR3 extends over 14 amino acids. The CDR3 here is CTCRRTGAYAEQFF. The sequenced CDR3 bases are TGCACCTGCAGGCGGACTGGGGCCTATGCT.

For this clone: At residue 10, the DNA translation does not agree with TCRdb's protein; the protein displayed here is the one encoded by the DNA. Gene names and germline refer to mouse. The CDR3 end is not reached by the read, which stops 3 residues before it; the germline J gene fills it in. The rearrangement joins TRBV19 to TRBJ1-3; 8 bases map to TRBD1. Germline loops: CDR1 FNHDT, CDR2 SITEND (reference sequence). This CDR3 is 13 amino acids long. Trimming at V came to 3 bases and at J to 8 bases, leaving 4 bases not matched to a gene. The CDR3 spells CASSRTGRDTLYF. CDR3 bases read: TGTGCCAGCAGTAGGACAGGGCGGGATACG. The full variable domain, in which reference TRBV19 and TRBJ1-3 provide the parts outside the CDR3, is GGIITQTPKFLIGQEGQKLTLKCQQNFNHDTMYWYRQDSGKGLRLIYYSITENDLQKGDLSEGYDASREKKSSFSLTVTSAQKNEMAVFLCASSRTGRDTLYFGEGSRLIVV.

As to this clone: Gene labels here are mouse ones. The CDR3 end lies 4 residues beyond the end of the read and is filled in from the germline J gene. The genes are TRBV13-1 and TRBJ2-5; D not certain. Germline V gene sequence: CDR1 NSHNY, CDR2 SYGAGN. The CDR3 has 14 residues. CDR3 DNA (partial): TGTGCCAGCAGTGATGTGACAAAAAAAGAC. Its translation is CASSDVTKKD. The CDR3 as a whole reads CASSDVTKKDTQYF.

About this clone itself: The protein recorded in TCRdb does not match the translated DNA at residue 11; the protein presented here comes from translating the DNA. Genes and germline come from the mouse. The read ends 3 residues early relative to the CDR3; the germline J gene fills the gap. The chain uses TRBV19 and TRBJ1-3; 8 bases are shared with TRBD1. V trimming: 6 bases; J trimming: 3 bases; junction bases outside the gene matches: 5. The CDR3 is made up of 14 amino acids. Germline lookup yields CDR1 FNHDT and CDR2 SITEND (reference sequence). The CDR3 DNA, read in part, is TGTGCCAGCACCAAACAGGGGGGTGGAAATACG. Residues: CASTKQGGGNT. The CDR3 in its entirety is CASTKQGGGNTLYF.

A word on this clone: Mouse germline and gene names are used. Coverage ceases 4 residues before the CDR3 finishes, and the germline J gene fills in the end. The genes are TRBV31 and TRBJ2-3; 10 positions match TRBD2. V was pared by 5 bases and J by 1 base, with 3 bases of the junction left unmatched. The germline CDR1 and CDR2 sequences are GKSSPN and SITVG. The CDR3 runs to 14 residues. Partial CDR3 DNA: TGTGCCTGGGACTGGGGGGAGGGTGCAGAA. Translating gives CAWDWGEGAE. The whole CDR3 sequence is CAWDWGEGAETLYF.

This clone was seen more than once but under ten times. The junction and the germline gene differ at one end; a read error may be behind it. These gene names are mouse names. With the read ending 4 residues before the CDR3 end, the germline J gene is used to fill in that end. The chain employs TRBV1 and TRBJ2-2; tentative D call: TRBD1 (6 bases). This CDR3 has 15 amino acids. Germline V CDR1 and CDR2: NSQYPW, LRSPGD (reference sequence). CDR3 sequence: CTCSARDNNIGQLYF. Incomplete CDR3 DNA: TGCACCTGCAGTGCACGGGACAATAACATCGGG.

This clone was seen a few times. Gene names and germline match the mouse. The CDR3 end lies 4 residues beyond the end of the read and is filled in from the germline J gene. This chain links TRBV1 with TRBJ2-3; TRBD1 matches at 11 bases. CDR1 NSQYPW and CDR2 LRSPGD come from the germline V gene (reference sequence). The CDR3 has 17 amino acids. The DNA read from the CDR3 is TGCACCTGCAGTGCAGATGGTAGGGGACAGGGGGAAGAA. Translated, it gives CTCSADGRGQGEE. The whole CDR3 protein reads CTCSADGRGQGEETLYF.

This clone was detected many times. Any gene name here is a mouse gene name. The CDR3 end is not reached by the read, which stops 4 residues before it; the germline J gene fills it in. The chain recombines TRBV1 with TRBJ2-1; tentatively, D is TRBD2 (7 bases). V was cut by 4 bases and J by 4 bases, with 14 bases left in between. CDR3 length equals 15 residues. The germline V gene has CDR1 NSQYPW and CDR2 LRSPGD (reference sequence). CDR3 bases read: TGCACCTGCAGTGAGAGGGGGGGGAGGTATGCT. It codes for CTCSERGGRYA. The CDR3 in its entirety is CTCSERGGRYAEQFF. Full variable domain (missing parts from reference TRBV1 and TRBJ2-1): VTLLEQNPRWRLVPRGQAVNLRCILKNSQYPWMSWYQQDLQKQLQWLFTLRSPGDKEVKSLPGADYLATRVTDTELRLQVANMSQGRTLYCTCSERGGRYAEQFFGPGTRLTVL.

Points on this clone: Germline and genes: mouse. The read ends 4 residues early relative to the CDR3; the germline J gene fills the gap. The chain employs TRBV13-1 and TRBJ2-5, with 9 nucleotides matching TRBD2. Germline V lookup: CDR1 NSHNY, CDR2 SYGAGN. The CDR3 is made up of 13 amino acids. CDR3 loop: CASGGGAPDTQYF. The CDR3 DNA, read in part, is TGTGCCAGCGGTGGGGGGGCGCCAGAC.

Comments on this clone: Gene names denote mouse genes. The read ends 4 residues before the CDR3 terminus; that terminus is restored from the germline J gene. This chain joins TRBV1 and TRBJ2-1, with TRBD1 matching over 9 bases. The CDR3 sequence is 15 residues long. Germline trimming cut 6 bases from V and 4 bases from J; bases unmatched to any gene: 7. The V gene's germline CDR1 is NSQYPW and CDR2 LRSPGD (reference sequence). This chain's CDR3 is CTCRPGQGKYAEQFF. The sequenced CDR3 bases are TGCACCTGCAGGCCGGGACAGGGTAAATATGCT.

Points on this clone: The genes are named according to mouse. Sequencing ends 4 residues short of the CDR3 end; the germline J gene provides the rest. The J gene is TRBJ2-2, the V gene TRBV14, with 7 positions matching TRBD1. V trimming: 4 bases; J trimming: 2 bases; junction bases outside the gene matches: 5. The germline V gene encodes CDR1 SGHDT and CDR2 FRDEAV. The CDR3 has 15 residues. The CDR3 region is CASSPPGQNTGQLYF. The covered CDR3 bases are TGTGCCAGCAGTCCACCGGGACAGAACACCGGG.

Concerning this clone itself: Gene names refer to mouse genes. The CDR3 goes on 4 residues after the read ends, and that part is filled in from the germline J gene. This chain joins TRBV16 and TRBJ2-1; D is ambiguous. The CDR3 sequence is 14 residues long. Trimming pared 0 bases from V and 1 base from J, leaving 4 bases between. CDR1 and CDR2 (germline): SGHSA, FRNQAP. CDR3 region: CASSLDRNYAEQFF. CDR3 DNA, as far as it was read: TGTGCAAGCAGCTTAGACAGAAACTATGCT.

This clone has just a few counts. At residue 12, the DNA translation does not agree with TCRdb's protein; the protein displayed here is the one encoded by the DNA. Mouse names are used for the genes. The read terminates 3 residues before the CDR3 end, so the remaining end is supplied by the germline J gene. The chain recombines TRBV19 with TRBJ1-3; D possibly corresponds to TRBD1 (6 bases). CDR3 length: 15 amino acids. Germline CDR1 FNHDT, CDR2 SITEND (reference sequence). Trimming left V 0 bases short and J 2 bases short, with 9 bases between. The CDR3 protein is CASSIEKGAGNTLYF. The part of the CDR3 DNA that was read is TGTGCCAGCAGTATAGAGAAGGGGGCTGGAAATACG.

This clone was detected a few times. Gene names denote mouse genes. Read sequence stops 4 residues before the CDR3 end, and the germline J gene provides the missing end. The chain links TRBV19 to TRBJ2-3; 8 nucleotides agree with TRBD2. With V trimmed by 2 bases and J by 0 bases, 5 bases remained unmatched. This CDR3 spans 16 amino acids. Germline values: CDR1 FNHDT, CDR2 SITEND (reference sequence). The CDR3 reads CASSMGWGASAETLYF. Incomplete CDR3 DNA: TGTGCCAGCAGTATGGGCTGGGGGGCTAGTGCAGAA. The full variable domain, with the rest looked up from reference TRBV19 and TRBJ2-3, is GGIITQTPKFLIGQEGQKLTLKCQQNFNHDTMYWYRQDSGKGLRLIYYSITENDLQKGDLSEGYDASREKKSSFSLTVTSAQKNEMAVFLCASSMGWGASAETLYFGSGTRLTVL.

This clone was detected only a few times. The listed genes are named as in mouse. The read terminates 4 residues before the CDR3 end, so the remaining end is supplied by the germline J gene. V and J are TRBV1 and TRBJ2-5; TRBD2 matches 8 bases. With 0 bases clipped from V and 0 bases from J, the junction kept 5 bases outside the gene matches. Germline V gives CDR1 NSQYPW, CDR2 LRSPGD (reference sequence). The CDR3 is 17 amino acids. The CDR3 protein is CTCSADLGGFNQDTQYF. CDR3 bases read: TGCACCTGCAGTGCAGATTTGGGGGGGTTTAACCAAGAC. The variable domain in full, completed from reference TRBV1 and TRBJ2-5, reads VTLLEQNPRWRLVPRGQAVNLRCILKNSQYPWMSWYQQDLQKQLQWLFTLRSPGDKEVKSLPGADYLATRVTDTELRLQVANMSQGRTLYCTCSADLGGFNQDTQYFGPGTRLLVL.

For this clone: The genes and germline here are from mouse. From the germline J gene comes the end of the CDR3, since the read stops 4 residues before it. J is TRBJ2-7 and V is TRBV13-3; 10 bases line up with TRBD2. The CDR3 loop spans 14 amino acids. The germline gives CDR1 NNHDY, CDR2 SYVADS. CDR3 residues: CASKEGLGTYEQYF. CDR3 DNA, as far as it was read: TGTGCCAGCAAGGAGGGACTGGGGACTTAT.

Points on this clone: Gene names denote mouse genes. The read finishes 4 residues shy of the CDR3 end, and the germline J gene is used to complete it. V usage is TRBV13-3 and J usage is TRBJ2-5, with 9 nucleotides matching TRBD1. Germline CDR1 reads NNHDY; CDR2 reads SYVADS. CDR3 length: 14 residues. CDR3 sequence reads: CASSEAGTGDTQYF. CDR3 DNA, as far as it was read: TGTGCCAGCAGTGAGGCCGGGACAGGGGAC.